These T cell receptor beta chains were read from a single sample in a study of blood T cell repertoires in COVID-19. Sequenced by immunoSEQ multiplex PCR; TCRdb stores in-frame clones only, minus some. The sample lists hundreds of thousands of clones; more than 75% were seen once. Sequencing used peripheral blood. Source of these receptors: a woman younger than 30 who had recovered from COVID-19. CDR3s include the opening cysteine and the closing phenylalanine or tryptophan. The order of the fields is J gene, clone size, V gene, D gene, CDR3 DNA, CDR3 protein. D genes are given only for firm matches. Some rows have no size entry. The others give once, few or many, or a class for an expanded clone.

j_gene: TRBJ1-1; abundance: NA; v_gene: TRBV7-9; d_gene: NA; CDR3nt: TGTGCCAGCAGCTTGGGCAGGGCGGTCACTGAAGCTTTCTTT; CDR3aa: CASSLGRAVTEAFF
j_gene: TRBJ2-2; abundance: NA; v_gene: TRBV24-1; d_gene: NA; CDR3nt: TGTGCCACCAGTGATTGGAAAGGGGCGAACACCGGGGAGCTGTTTTTT; CDR3aa: CATSDWKGANTGELFF
j_gene: TRBJ1-5; abundance: once; v_gene: TRBV6-2/TRBV6-3; d_gene: TRBD1; CDR3nt: TGTGCCAGCAGTTACTCCACAGGGGGAAGCGTGGGTCAGCCCCAGCATTTT; CDR3aa: CASSYSTGGSVGQPQHF
j_gene: TRBJ2-2; abundance: NA; v_gene: TRBV6-2/TRBV6-3; d_gene: TRBD2; CDR3nt: TGTGCCAGCAGTGTTAGAACTAGCGGGAGACTATCTATGCGCACCGGGGAGCTGTTTTTT; CDR3aa: CASSVRTSGRLSMRTGELFF
j_gene: TRBJ2-5; abundance: NA; v_gene: TRBV6-2/TRBV6-3; d_gene: NA; CDR3nt: TGTGCCAGCAGTTACGTTCTAGAGACCCAGTACTTC; CDR3aa: CASSYVLETQYF
j_gene: TRBJ1-2; abundance: NA; v_gene: TRBV4-3; d_gene: NA; CDR3nt: TGCGCCAGCAGCCACGTGGACAGAAGCTATGGCTACACCTTC; CDR3aa: CASSHVDRSYGYTF
j_gene: TRBJ1-1; abundance: NA; v_gene: TRBV19; d_gene: NA; CDR3nt: TGTGCCAGTAGTATAGCCTCGGCAGGGGTGACTGAAGCTTTCTTT; CDR3aa: CASSIASAGVTEAFF
j_gene: TRBJ1-2; abundance: NA; v_gene: TRBV12-5; d_gene: NA; CDR3nt: TGTGCTAGTGGTTTGGTACTACGGAATTATGGCTACACCTTC; CDR3aa: CASGLVLRNYGYTF
j_gene: TRBJ2-3; abundance: NA; v_gene: TRBV27; d_gene: NA; CDR3nt: TGTGCCAGCAGTTCTCCGTGGCAGGGGAAGGATACGCAGTATTTT; CDR3aa: CASSSPWQGKDTQYF
j_gene: TRBJ2-3; abundance: NA; v_gene: TRBV20-1; d_gene: NA; CDR3nt: TGCAGTGCTAGTCTAGCGCCTATTAGCACAGATACGCAGTATTTT; CDR3aa: CSASLAPISTDTQYF
j_gene: TRBJ1-2; abundance: NA; v_gene: TRBV27; d_gene: TRBD1; CDR3nt: TGTGCCAGCAGTTTGGGGACAGGGCTTTCTTCGGCTGGCTACACCTTC; CDR3aa: CASSLGTGLSSAGYTF
j_gene: TRBJ1-6; abundance: NA; v_gene: TRBV4-3; d_gene: TRBD1; CDR3nt: TGCGCCAGCAGCCAAGCCCATCGACAGGGCCCCGTCTCCTATAATTCACCCCTCCACTTT; CDR3aa: CASSQAHRQGPVSYNSPLHF
j_gene: TRBJ2-1; abundance: once; v_gene: TRBV6-2/TRBV6-3; d_gene: NA; CDR3nt: TGTGCCAGCAGTTCCCGGACAGTAGGTGAGCAGTTCTTC; CDR3aa: CASSSRTVGEQFF
j_gene: TRBJ2-5; abundance: NA; v_gene: TRBV9; d_gene: NA; CDR3nt: TGTGCCAGCAGCGTAGCTTTTGAAGCGGGTCATCGTGAGACCCAGTACTTC; CDR3aa: CASSVAFEAGHRETQYF
j_gene: TRBJ2-1; abundance: NA; v_gene: TRBV3-1/TRBV3-2; d_gene: NA; CDR3nt: TGTGCCAGCAGCCAAGAGCGTTCGGGATTGGGCAATGAGCAGTTCTTC; CDR3aa: CASSQERSGLGNEQFF
j_gene: TRBJ2-1; abundance: NA; v_gene: TRBV9; d_gene: TRBD2; CDR3nt: TGTGCCAGCAGCGTACGGGTTGCGGGGGGATACAATGAGCAGTTCTTC; CDR3aa: CASSVRVAGGYNEQFF
j_gene: TRBJ2-3; abundance: once; v_gene: TRBV14; d_gene: TRBD2; CDR3nt: TGTGCCAGCAGCCAACCCCTAACTAGCGGGAGCACAGATACGCAGTATTTT; CDR3aa: CASSQPLTSGSTDTQYF
j_gene: TRBJ2-5; abundance: once; v_gene: TRBV7-9; d_gene: NA; CDR3nt: TGTGCCAGCAGCCGGGACTTTGCGCAAGAGACCCAGTACTTC; CDR3aa: CASSRDFAQETQYF
j_gene: TRBJ1-2; abundance: NA; v_gene: TRBV5-1; d_gene: TRBD1; CDR3nt: TGCGCCAGCACACCCGGGACAGGGCAGACTTATGGCTACACCTTC; CDR3aa: CASTPGTGQTYGYTF
j_gene: TRBJ1-1; abundance: NA; v_gene: TRBV27; d_gene: NA; CDR3nt: TGTGCCAGCAGTCGCCTACAGAAAATGAACACTGAAGCTTTCTTT; CDR3aa: CASSRLQKMNTEAFF
j_gene: TRBJ1-6; abundance: NA; v_gene: TRBV7-8; d_gene: TRBD1; CDR3nt: TGTGCCAGCAGCCAAAGGGACAGAGATTCACCCCTCCACTTT; CDR3aa: CASSQRDRDSPLHF
j_gene: TRBJ2-1; abundance: NA; v_gene: TRBV7-2; d_gene: NA; CDR3nt: TGTGCCAGCAGCTTAGCGTCGATGGGCCCCAGGTCCTACAATGAGCAGTTCTTC; CDR3aa: CASSLASMGPRSYNEQFF
j_gene: TRBJ2-1; abundance: NA; v_gene: TRBV29-1; d_gene: TRBD2; CDR3nt: TGCAGCGCTACGGGACTAGCGGGAGGGTATATCAGGTACAATGAGCAGTTCTTC; CDR3aa: CSATGLAGGYIRYNEQFF